These T cell receptor beta chains were read from a single sample in a study of regulatory T cells in long-lasting Graves disease. One entry per CDR3 protein results from TCRdb running MiXCR on the multiplex PCR reads. The sample includes approximately 690,000 distinct CDR3 sequences, 25% to 35% seen only once; the top ten take around 42%. The source was peripheral blood mononuclear cells (PBMCs), collected when the disease was refractory, from a patient treated with antithyroid drugs. The receptors were gathered from a female donor with Graves disease. Each CDR3 is given with its conserved first and last residue. D genes are given only for firm matches. The size of a clone is reported for some rows only, either as once, few or many, or as a class for expanded clones.

D,size,J,V,DNA,CDR3
-,few,TRBJ1-5,TRBV27,TGTGCCAGCAGTTACCAGTCATATCAGCCCCAGCATTTT,CASSYQSYQPQHF
-,-,TRBJ1-1,TRBV7-9,TGTGCCAGCAGCTTAGGTCCCCGGACAGAAGCTTTCTTT,CASSLGPRTEAFF
TRBD1,few,TRBJ2-7,TRBV20-1,TGCAGTGCTACGAGAGGGGACAGGGAGCAGGATGAGCAGTACTTC,CSATRGDREQDEQYF
TRBD2,few,TRBJ2-7,TRBV24-1,TGTGCCACCAGTACTAGCGGGAGACCGTACGAGCAGTACTTC,CATSTSGRPYEQYF
TRBD1,many,TRBJ1-1,TRBV11-1,TGTGCCAGCAGCTCGGGACAGGGAAGGAACACTGAAGCTTTCTTT,CASSSGQGRNTEAFF
TRBD1,few,TRBJ1-1,TRBV20-1,TGCAGTGCTGGCCGGACAGGGCATGGACCTGAAGCTTTCTTT,CSAGRTGHGPEAFF
-,many,TRBJ2-5,TRBV13,TGTGCCAGCAGCCCACCTAGCGCCCAAGAGACCCAGTACTTC,CASSPPSAQETQYF
-,-,TRBJ1-6,TRBV19,TGTGCCAGTACCCAGGTTGACAATTCACCCCTCCACTTT,CASTQVDNSPLHF
-,few,TRBJ1-5,TRBV20-1,TGCAGTGCTAGAGATATAACGGTCAATCAGCCCCAGCATTTT,CSARDITVNQPQHF
-,few,TRBJ1-4,TRBV12-3/TRBV12-4,TGTGCCAGCAGTAGGGACCGCCTGGGAGAAAAACTGTTTTTT,CASSRDRLGEKLFF
-,few,TRBJ1-4,TRBV4-1,TGCGCCAGCAGCCAAGTCTCCCAAAAACTGTTTTTT,CASSQVSQKLFF
-,few,TRBJ1-2,TRBV24-1,TGTGCCACCAGTGATACCTCAGAAGAATATGGCTACACCTTC,CATSDTSEEYGYTF
-,many,TRBJ1-1,TRBV28,TGTGCCAGCAGTTTTATGGTTGGTCTCCACACTGAAGCTTTCTTT,CASSFMVGLHTEAFF
-,-,TRBJ1-5,TRBV19,TGTGCCAGTAGTATTCCCAAGTGGAGCAATCAGCCCCAGCATTTT,CASSIPKWSNQPQHF
TRBD2,few,TRBJ2-4,TRBV2,TGTGCCAGCAGTGCCCCTAGCGGGAGGGGTGGAAACATTCAGTACTTC,CASSAPSGRGGNIQYF
TRBD2,-,TRBJ2-1,TRBV5-1,TGCGCCAGCAGCCCGGACGAGGGCCGGGGGGGATCCAATGAGCAGTTCTTC,CASSPDEGRGGSNEQFF
-,few,TRBJ2-2,TRBV12-3/TRBV12-4,TGTGCTACCCAGGGGAACACCGGGGAGCTGTTTTTT,CATQGNTGELFF
-,-,TRBJ2-5,TRBV7-9,TGTGCCAGCAGCCCCCAGGAAGGGACCCAGTACTTC,CASSPQEGTQYF
-,many,TRBJ1-1,TRBV11-3,TGTGCCAGCAGCTTCGCCTTGGACGGCCCGAGGGCTGAAGCTTTCTTT,CASSFALDGPRAEAFF
TRBD2,-,TRBJ2-1,TRBV27,TGTGCCAGCAGCCTAGCGGGAGAGTTTGAGCAGTTCTTC,CASSLAGEFEQFF
TRBD1,-,TRBJ1-2,TRBV6-1,TGTGCCAGCAGCCGGACAGGGAGTAGCTATAGCTACACCTTC,CASSRTGSSYSYTF
-,many,TRBJ1-1,TRBV30,TGTGCCTGGAGTATGGTGAACACTGAAGCTTTCTTT,CAWSMVNTEAFF
-,-,TRBJ1-2,TRBV20-1,TGCAGTGCTAGCGCCGGACAGCTCCCACCACCTCTCTATGGCTACACCTTC,CSASAGQLPPPLYGYTF
TRBD1,-,TRBJ1-5,TRBV29-1,TGCAGCGTCTGTGAAGCAGGGGGCTTTAATCAGCCCCAGCATTTT,CSVCEAGGFNQPQHF
-,many,TRBJ1-1,TRBV7-9,TGTGCCAGCAGCTTAGGCTTTAGGAGCCCTGAAGCTTTCTTT,CASSLGFRSPEAFF
TRBD1,few,TRBJ1-2,TRBV18,TGTGCCAGCTCAACGCAGGGGGCAGGTGGCTACACCTTC,CASSTQGAGGYTF
-,-,TRBJ1-6,TRBV24-1,TGTGCCACCAGTGAGAATTCCCCGGGGACGGGATCACCCCTCCACTTT,CATSENSPGTGSPLHF
-,-,TRBJ1-4,TRBV5-1,TGCGCCAGCAGCTTGAACGGGGCCCTTGCAACTAATGAAAAACTGTTTTTT,CASSLNGALATNEKLFF
TRBD1,few,TRBJ1-2,TRBV3-1,TGTGCCAGCAGCACAGACAGGGCGGTCGGCTACACCTTC,CASSTDRAVGYTF
TRBD2,-,TRBJ2-3,TRBV12-5,TGTGCTAGTGGTTCTCTGGCGGGAGCGGTCGCAGATACGCAGTATTTT,CASGSLAGAVADTQYF
-,-,TRBJ2-5,TRBV12-3/TRBV12-4,TGTGCCAGCAACAACGGGGGAATTTTCAAGCCCCAGTACTTC,CASNNGGIFKPQYF
-,many,TRBJ1-2,TRBV19,TGTGCCAGTAGTCATGATACTGAGTATGGCTACACCTTC,CASSHDTEYGYTF
TRBD1,-,TRBJ2-7,TRBV29-1,TGCAGCGTTGTGGTGACAGGGGGCGTCGAGCAGTACTTC,CSVVVTGGVEQYF
TRBD2,few,TRBJ2-7,TRBV28,TGTGCCAGCAGTTTAAATCTAGCGGGAGGGTCCTACGAGCAGTACTTC,CASSLNLAGGSYEQYF
-,many,TRBJ1-2,TRBV28,TGTGCCAGCATAAGGGGCGCGGTTGAAAATGGCTACACCTTC,CASIRGAVENGYTF
-,many,TRBJ2-7,TRBV6-1,TGTGCCAGCAGTAGAGGGACTTCCTACGAGCAGTACTTC,CASSRGTSYEQYF
-,few,TRBJ2-2,TRBV7-2,TGTGCCAGCAGCTACACCGACACCGGGGAGCTGTTTTTT,CASSYTDTGELFF
-,-,TRBJ1-1,TRBV6-1,TGTGCCAGCAGGAAAACAGGGAGCGCTGAAGCTTTCTTT,CASRKTGSAEAFF
TRBD1,few,TRBJ1-1,TRBV28,TGTGCCAGCAGTTTATCTTCACAGGGGGCCACTGAAGCTTTCTTT,CASSLSSQGATEAFF
-,-,TRBJ1-4,TRBV6-2/TRBV6-3,TGTGCCAGCAGTTACCCTCCGTTGTCGTTGGGTGAAAAACTGTTTTTT,CASSYPPLSLGEKLFF
TRBD1,-,TRBJ1-1,TRBV7-9,TGTGCCGGCCACAGGGGAACGAACACTGAAGCTTTCTTT,CAGHRGTNTEAFF
TRBD1,once,TRBJ2-2,TRBV29-1,TGCAGCGTGTCAGCCGGGACAGTTAACACCGGGGAGCTGTTTTTT,CSVSAGTVNTGELFF
-,-,TRBJ1-2,TRBV28,TGTGCCTTATACCAGTTTAACTATGGCTACACCTTC,CALYQFNYGYTF
TRBD1,few,TRBJ1-1,TRBV29-1,TGCAGCGTTGACAGGGGGTTCTTACGGAACACTGAAGCTTTCTTT,CSVDRGFLRNTEAFF
TRBD1,many,TRBJ1-4,TRBV2,TGTGCCAGCAGTGACGTAGGACAGGGGGATGAAAAACTGTTTTTT,CASSDVGQGDEKLFF
TRBD1,many,TRBJ2-5,TRBV20-1,TGCAGTGCCAACGACCGGGACAGGGGACCCGTGACACAAGAGACCCAGTACTTC,CSANDRDRGPVTQETQYF
TRBD1,-,TRBJ1-2,TRBV28,TGTGCCAGCAGCATGGACAGGGTCGTCTTAGGCTACACCTTC,CASSMDRVVLGYTF
-,-,TRBJ2-7,TRBV9,TGTGCCAGCACGCCGAGGGGAGCGGGCCGTATCTACGAGCAGTACTTC,CASTPRGAGRIYEQYF
TRBD2,-,TRBJ2-4,TRBV12-3/TRBV12-4,TGTGCCAGCAGTCCTACCCGACTAGCGGGAGGCCCAGAGACCCAGCACTTC,CASSPTRLAGGPETQHF
TRBD1,-,TRBJ1-1,TRBV12-3/TRBV12-4,TGTGCCAGCACCCCCTCAGGGGGATGGTCTAAAGCTTTCTTT,CASTPSGGWSKAFF
-,-,TRBJ1-5,TRBV3-1,TGTGCCAGCAGCCCAGGTGCGGGCGGACAGCCCCAGCATTTT,CASSPGAGGQPQHF
TRBD2,-,TRBJ2-7,TRBV27,TGTGCCAGCAGTTGGGCTAGCGGGAGGGCCTCCTACGAGCAGTACTTC,CASSWASGRASYEQYF
-,many,TRBJ2-4,TRBV30,TGTGCCGGACGCTCTACGCTAGCCAAAAACATTCAGTACTTC,CAGRSTLAKNIQYF
TRBD1,-,TRBJ1-1,TRBV20-1,TGCAGTGCCACGCAGGGGGCGCGGAACACTGAAGCTTTCTTT,CSATQGARNTEAFF
-,-,TRBJ1-2,TRBV19,TGTGCCAGTAGTATAACCACACAGGATCGCTACACCTTC,CASSITTQDRYTF
-,many,TRBJ1-2,TRBV2,TGTGCCAGCAGTGAAGAAGGACTCCTCTATGGCTACACCTTC,CASSEEGLLYGYTF